The T cell receptor beta chain described here comes from a study of blood T cells in healthy people across ages. Together with a sample-barcoded 5' primer, a J-beta primer mix was included in a second PCR lasting about 6 to 11 cycles. Each CDR3 protein gets one entry after TCRdb re-called the 5' RACE reads with MiXCR. The sample includes 780,000 or so distinct CDR3 sequences, 45% to 70% of them seen just once. The germline gives CDR1 SQVTM, CDR2 ANQGSEA. This CDR3 has 15 residues. Trimming took 7 bases from V and 3 from J, leaving 21 bases between them. V usage is TRBV29-1 and J usage is TRBJ1-1, with D perhaps TRBD1 (6 bases). Sequences were obtained from blood. This TCR came from a man aged 35 to 55 in good health. Here the CDR3 DNA reads TGCAGCGCGATCCACGGGGGCGCGCTGTACACTGAAGCTTTCTTT. Translated, it gives CSAIHGGALYTEAFF.